This entry describes one T cell receptor beta chain. What it binds is unknown. The sequence runs out 3 residues before the end of the CDR3; the remainder is reconstructed from the germline J gene. Germline assignment: CDR1 SNHLY and CDR2 FYNNEI. The CDR3 sequence is 14 residues long. Trimming left V 6 bases short and J 9 bases short, with 18 bases between. The data were obtained in a study of T cells in women clearing cervical HPV infection. Study background: Controls gave blood once infection was undetectable; cases at lesion identification. Study-wide results and limits: Cases carried less TRBV6-7 than controls: about 0.1% versus 0.15%.

Produced via immunoSEQ multiplex PCR; TCRdb's table is partial and in-frame only. This table holds more than 20,000 clones. All donors had a single incident cervical HPV16 infection, not prevalent. This TCR came from a woman aged 18 to 69 with a cervical HPV16 infection that either progressed to CIN3+ or cleared (not recorded which). The chain couples TRBV2 to TRBJ2-1; tentative D call: TRBD2 (5 bases). The material sequenced was blood buffy coat. The CDR3 protein is CASSARLREGEQFF. The covered CDR3 bases are TGTGCCAGCAGCGCAAGACTAAGGGAAGGTGAG.